Listed below are T cell receptor beta chains from one sample, sequenced in a study of T cell responses to AZD1222 COVID-19 vaccine. Measured with immunoSEQ multiplex PCR; TCRdb has only the in-frame clones, and not every one. The table records 110,000 or so clones, more than 70% of them present only once. The sample was peripheral blood, taken on day 0 of AZD1222 vaccination. The receptors come from an adult in good health. The CDR3 runs from the conserved cysteine through the conserved F or W. D genes are given only for firm matches. Clone size is shown for a subset of rows, as once, few, many or a class of expanded clone.

V: TRBV2
D: -
J: TRBJ1-2
size: -
CDR3: CASRPRGHDYGYTF
DNA: TGTGCCAGCAGGCCAAGGGGACACGACTATGGCTACACCTTC

V: TRBV13
D: TRBD2
J: TRBJ2-3
size: -
CDR3: CASSLGLAGEGGTDTQYF
DNA: TGTGCCAGCAGCTTGGGACTAGCGGGAGAGGGCGGGACAGATACGCAGTATTTT

V: TRBV2
D: TRBD1
J: TRBJ1-2
size: -
CDR3: CASSEAGLKGAGSEGYTF
DNA: TGTGCCAGCAGTGAAGCGGGGCTCAAGGGGGCTGGTTCGGAGGGCTACACCTTC

V: TRBV27
D: -
J: TRBJ2-3
size: -
CDR3: CASRGFVGGRDTQYF
DNA: TGTGCCAGCAGGGGGTTTGTGGGAGGAAGAGATACGCAGTATTTT

V: TRBV4-2
D: TRBD1
J: TRBJ1-3
size: -
CDR3: CASSQGGRGTGKNTIYF
DNA: TGTGCCAGCAGCCAAGGGGGGCGTGGGACAGGGAAAAACACCATATATTTT

V: TRBV7-2
D: -
J: TRBJ1-6
size: -
CDR3: CASSLERPGQSSYNSPLHF
DNA: TGTGCCAGCAGCTTAGAGCGTCCCGGACAGAGCTCCTATAATTCACCCCTCCACTTT

V: TRBV11-3
D: -
J: TRBJ2-3
size: -
CDR3: CASRDGHTDTQYF
DNA: TGTGCCAGCAGGGACGGACACACAGATACGCAGTATTTT

V: TRBV27
D: -
J: TRBJ1-5
size: few
CDR3: CASSSGDSNQPQHF
DNA: TGTGCCAGCAGTTCGGGGGATAGCAATCAGCCCCAGCATTTT

V: TRBV28
D: TRBD1
J: TRBJ2-7
size: -
CDR3: CASSLPQGQLISYEQYF
DNA: TGTGCCAGCAGTTTGCCCCAGGGACAGTTAATATCCTACGAGCAGTACTTC

V: TRBV5-8
D: -
J: TRBJ1-4
size: -
CDR3: CASSSSSGTKRPNEKLFF
DNA: TGTGCCAGCAGCTCCTCAAGTGGGACAAAGAGACCTAATGAAAAACTGTTTTTT

V: TRBV24-1
D: -
J: TRBJ2-1
size: once
CDR3: CATGTRGFNEQFF
DNA: TGTGCCACCGGGACCCGAGGGTTCAATGAGCAGTTCTTC

V: TRBV3-1/TRBV3-2
D: -
J: TRBJ1-3
size: -
CDR3: CASSQAVRLTSGNTIYF
DNA: TGTGCCAGCAGCCAAGCGGTCAGGCTGACCTCTGGAAACACCATATATTTT

V: TRBV6-5
D: -
J: TRBJ2-3
size: -
CDR3: CASSWGPTDTQYF
DNA: TGTGCCAGCAGCTGGGGTCCCACAGATACGCAGTATTTT

V: TRBV6-5
D: -
J: TRBJ1-1
size: -
CDR3: CATLAGRGTEAFF
DNA: TGTGCCACCCTGGCAGGAAGGGGCACTGAAGCTTTCTTT

V: TRBV6-5
D: TRBD2
J: TRBJ2-3
size: -
CDR3: CASSYGAGGLRNTQYF
DNA: TGTGCCAGCAGTTACGGAGCGGGGGGCCTCCGAAATACGCAGTATTTT

V: TRBV5-1
D: TRBD1
J: TRBJ1-6
size: -
CDR3: CASSTRTGGNSPLHF
DNA: TGCGCCAGCAGCACGCGGACAGGGGGTAATTCACCCCTCCACTTT

V: TRBV3-1/TRBV3-2
D: -
J: TRBJ1-3
size: -
CDR3: CASSQAGLTIYF
DNA: TGTGCCAGCAGCCAAGCCGGTCTCACCATATATTTT

V: TRBV6-4
D: -
J: TRBJ1-1
size: -
CDR3: CASSRELNTEAFF
DNA: TGTGCCAGCAGCAGGGAATTGAACACTGAAGCTTTCTTT

V: TRBV28
D: TRBD1
J: TRBJ1-1
size: -
CDR3: CASSSSLWDSLIMNTEAFF
DNA: TGTGCCAGCAGTTCCTCCTTGTGGGACAGCCTAATCATGAACACTGAAGCTTTCTTT

V: TRBV9
D: TRBD2
J: TRBJ2-7
size: -
CDR3: CASSVAVRAGVAEQYF
DNA: TGTGCCAGCAGCGTAGCAGTACGAGCGGGGGTAGCCGAGCAGTACTTC

V: TRBV7-9
D: TRBD1
J: TRBJ1-2
size: once
CDR3: CASSPDRDSDGYTF
DNA: TGTGCCAGCAGCCCCGACAGGGATTCTGATGGCTACACCTTC

V: TRBV18
D: -
J: TRBJ1-1
size: -
CDR3: CASSQDRRTEAFF
DNA: TGTGCCAGCTCACAGGACAGAAGGACTGAAGCTTTCTTT

V: TRBV28
D: TRBD1
J: TRBJ2-1
size: -
CDR3: CASSLYSGTARINEQFF
DNA: TGTGCCAGCAGTTTATACTCCGGGACAGCAAGGATTAATGAGCAGTTCTTC

V: TRBV18
D: -
J: TRBJ2-7
size: -
CDR3: CASSPVASSYEQYF
DNA: TGTGCCAGCTCACCGGTAGCCTCTTCCTACGAGCAGTACTTC

V: TRBV6-5
D: -
J: TRBJ2-2
size: -
CDR3: CASRWGGELFF
DNA: TGTGCCAGCCGATGGGGCGGGGAGCTGTTTTTT

V: TRBV6-5
D: TRBD1
J: TRBJ1-4
size: -
CDR3: CASRVGTAEKLFF
DNA: TGTGCCAGCAGAGTCGGGACAGCTGAGAAACTGTTTTTT

V: TRBV9
D: TRBD2
J: TRBJ2-5
size: -
CDR3: CASSVSGRAQETQYF
DNA: TGTGCCAGCAGCGTATCTGGGAGGGCCCAAGAGACCCAGTACTTC

V: TRBV28
D: -
J: TRBJ1-2
size: -
CDR3: CASSRPGNYGYTF
DNA: TGTGCCAGCAGTCGCCCAGGCAACTATGGCTACACCTTC

V: TRBV9
D: -
J: TRBJ1-1
size: -
CDR3: CASSVGISTEAFF
DNA: TGTGCCAGCAGCGTGGGGATAAGCACTGAAGCTTTCTTT

V: TRBV19
D: -
J: TRBJ1-2
size: -
CDR3: CASTKGGSAPYGYTF
DNA: TGTGCCAGTACCAAGGGGGGGAGTGCCCCCTATGGCTACACCTTC

V: TRBV4-1
D: -
J: TRBJ1-3
size: -
CDR3: CASSPVGQHSGNTIYF
DNA: TGCGCCAGCAGCCCCGTAGGACAGCACTCTGGAAACACCATATATTTT

V: TRBV30
D: -
J: TRBJ1-5
size: -
CDR3: CAWTPSGNQPQHF
DNA: TGTGCCTGGACCCCGTCCGGCAATCAGCCCCAGCATTTT

V: TRBV11-2
D: TRBD2
J: TRBJ2-3
size: -
CDR3: CASSHRRGGTDTQYF
DNA: TGTGCCAGCAGCCATCGGCGGGGGGGCACAGATACGCAGTATTTT

V: TRBV4-1
D: -
J: TRBJ2-2
size: -
CDR3: CASSQGIGPTGELFF
DNA: TGCGCCAGCAGCCAGGGTATTGGACCTACCGGGGAGCTGTTTTTT

V: TRBV5-1
D: -
J: TRBJ2-1
size: -
CDR3: CASSPPRVGEQFF
DNA: TGCGCCAGCAGCCCGCCCAGGGTAGGTGAGCAGTTCTTC